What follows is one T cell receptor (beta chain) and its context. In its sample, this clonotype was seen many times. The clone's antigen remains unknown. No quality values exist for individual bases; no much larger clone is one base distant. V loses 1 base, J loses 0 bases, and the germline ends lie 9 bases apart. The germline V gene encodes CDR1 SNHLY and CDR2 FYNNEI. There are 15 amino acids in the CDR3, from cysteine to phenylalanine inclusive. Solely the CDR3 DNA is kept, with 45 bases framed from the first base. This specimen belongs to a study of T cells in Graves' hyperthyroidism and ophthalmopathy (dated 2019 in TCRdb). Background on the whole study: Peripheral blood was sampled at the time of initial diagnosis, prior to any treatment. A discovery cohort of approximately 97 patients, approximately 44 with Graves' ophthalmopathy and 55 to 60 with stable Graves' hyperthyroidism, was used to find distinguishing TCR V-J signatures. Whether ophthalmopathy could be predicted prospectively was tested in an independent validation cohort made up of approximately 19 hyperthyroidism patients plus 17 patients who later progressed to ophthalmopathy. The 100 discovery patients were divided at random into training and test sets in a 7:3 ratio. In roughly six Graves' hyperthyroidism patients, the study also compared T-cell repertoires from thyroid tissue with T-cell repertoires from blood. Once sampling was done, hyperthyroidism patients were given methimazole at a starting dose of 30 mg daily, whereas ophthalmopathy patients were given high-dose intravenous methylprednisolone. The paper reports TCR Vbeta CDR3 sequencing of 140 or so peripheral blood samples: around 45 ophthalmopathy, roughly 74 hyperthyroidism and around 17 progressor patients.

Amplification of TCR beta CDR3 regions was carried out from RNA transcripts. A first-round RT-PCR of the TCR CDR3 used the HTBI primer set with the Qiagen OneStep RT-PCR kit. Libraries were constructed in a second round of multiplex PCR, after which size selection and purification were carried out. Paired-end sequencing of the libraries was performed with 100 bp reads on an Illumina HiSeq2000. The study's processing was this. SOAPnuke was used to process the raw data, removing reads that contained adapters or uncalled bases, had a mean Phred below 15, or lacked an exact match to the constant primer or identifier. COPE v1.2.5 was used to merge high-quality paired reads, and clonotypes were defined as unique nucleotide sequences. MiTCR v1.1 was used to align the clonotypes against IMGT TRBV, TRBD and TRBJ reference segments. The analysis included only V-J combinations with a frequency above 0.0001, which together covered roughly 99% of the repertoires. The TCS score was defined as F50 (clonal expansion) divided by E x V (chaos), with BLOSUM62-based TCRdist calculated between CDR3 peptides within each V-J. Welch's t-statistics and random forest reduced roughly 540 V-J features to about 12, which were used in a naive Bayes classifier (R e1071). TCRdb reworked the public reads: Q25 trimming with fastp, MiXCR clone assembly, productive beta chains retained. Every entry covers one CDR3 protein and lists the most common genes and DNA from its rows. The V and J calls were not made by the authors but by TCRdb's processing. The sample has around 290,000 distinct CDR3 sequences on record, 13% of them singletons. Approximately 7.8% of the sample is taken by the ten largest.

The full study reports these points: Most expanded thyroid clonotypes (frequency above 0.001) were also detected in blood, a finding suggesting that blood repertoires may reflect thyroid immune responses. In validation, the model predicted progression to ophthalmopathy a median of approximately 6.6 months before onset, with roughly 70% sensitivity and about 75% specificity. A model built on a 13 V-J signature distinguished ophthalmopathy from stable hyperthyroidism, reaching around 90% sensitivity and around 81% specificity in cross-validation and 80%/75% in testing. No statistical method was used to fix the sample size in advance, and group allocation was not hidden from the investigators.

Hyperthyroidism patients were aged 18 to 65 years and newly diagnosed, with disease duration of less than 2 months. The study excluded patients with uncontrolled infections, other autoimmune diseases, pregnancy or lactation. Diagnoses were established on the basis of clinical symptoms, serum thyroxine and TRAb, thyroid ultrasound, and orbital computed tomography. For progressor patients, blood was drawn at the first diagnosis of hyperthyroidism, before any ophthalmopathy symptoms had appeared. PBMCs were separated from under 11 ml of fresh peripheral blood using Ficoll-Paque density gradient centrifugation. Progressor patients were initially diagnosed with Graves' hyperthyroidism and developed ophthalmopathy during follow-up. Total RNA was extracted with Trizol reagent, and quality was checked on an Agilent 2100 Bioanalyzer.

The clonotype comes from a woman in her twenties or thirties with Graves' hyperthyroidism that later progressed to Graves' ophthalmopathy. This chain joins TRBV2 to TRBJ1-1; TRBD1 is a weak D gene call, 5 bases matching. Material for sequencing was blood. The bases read TGTGCCAGCAGTGAAGAACGGGGGATGAACACTGAAGCTTTCTTT. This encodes CASSEERGMNTEAFF.